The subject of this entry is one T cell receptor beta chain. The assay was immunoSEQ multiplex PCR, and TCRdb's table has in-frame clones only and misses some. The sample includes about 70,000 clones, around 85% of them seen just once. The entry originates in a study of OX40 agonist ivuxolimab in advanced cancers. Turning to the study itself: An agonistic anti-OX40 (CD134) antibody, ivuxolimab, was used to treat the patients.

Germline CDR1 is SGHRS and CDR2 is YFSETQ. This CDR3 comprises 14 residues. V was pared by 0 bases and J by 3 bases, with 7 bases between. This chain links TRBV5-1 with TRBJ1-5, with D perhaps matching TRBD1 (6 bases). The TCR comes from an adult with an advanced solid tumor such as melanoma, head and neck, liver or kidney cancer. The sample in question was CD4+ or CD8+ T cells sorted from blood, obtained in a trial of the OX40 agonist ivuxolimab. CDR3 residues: CASSLDRANQPQHF. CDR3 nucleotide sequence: TGCGCCAGCAGCTTGGACAGGGCCAATCAGCCCCAGCATTTT. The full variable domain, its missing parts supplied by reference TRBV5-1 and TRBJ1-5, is KAGVTQTPRYLIKTRGQQVTLSCSPISGHRSVSWYQQTPGQGLQFLFEYFSETQRNKGNFPGRFSGRQFSNSRSEMNVSTLELGDSALYLCASSLDRANQPQHFGDGTRLSIL.